A single sample gave rise to the 15 T cell receptor beta chains below, sequenced in a study of blood T cell repertoires in COVID-19. Only in-frame clones appear in the TCRdb table, and some are missing; sequencing was by immunoSEQ multiplex PCR. The sample carries 90,000 to 130,000 clones, around 80% recorded once. The sample consisted of peripheral blood. All receptors derive from a woman aged 80 or older with acute or convalescent COVID-19.

The chain is built from TRBV7-8 and TRBJ2-7; possibly TRBD1 for D (6 bases). V lost 2 bases and J 3 bases, leaving 14 bases between the germline ends. The germline gives CDR1 SGHVS, CDR2 FQNEAQ. This CDR3 comprises 15 residues. CDR3 region: CASSLLTGQLYEQYF. CDR3 in DNA: TGTGCCAGCAGCTTACTCACCGGACAGCTCTACGAGCAGTACTTC.

CDR3 nucleotide sequence: TGTGCCAGCAGCCCGAAGGACAGTTTCTACGAGCAGTACTTC. This sequence encodes CASSPKDSFYEQYF. This sequence joins TRBV5-4 and TRBJ2-7, with D possibly TRBD1 on 6 matching bases. The CDR3 is made up of 14 amino acids. Trimming cost V 4 bases and J 3 bases, with 14 bases left between them. Germline values: CDR1 SGHNT, CDR2 YYREEE (reference sequence).

The chain combines TRBV19 with TRBJ1-5, with a weak D call TRBD1 (5 bases). V lost 6 bases and J lost 5, with 17 bases in between. The CDR3 extends over 15 amino acids. In germline, CDR1 is LNHDA, CDR2 SQIVND (reference sequence). This CDR3 is CASSPGRGGDQPQHF. The CDR3 DNA is TGTGCCAGTAGCCCTGGGAGGGGAGGGGATCAGCCCCAGCATTTT.

J is TRBJ1-4 and V is TRBV10-3; perhaps TRBD1 as D (5 bases). The CDR3 spans 15 residues. V dropped 3 bases and J dropped 3 bases, with 11 bases sitting between them. Germline V gives CDR1 ENHRY, CDR2 SYGVKD. The CDR3 reads CAISESGASNEKLFF. DNA of the CDR3: TGTGCCATCAGTGAAAGTGGGGCTTCTAATGAAAAACTGTTTTTT.

The chain joins TRBV19 to TRBJ1-5; D is undetermined. Between the trimmed V and J ends, which lost 6 bases and 2 bases, there was a span of 14 bases. CDR3 length equals 15 residues. The germline gives CDR1 LNHDA, CDR2 SQIVND (reference sequence). The CDR3, as DNA: TGTGCCAGTAGGGAGGACTTTACCCGCAATCAGCCCCAGCATTTT. This codes for CASREDFTRNQPQHF.

This clone was recorded a few times. The gene calls are TRBV7-2 and TRBJ1-5; 8 bases are shared with TRBD1. V was clipped by 4 bases and J by 7 bases; unmatched bases: 6. CDR3 length: 14 residues. Germline CDR1 reads SGHTA; CDR2 reads FQGNSA. CDR3 in DNA: TGTGCCAGCAGCTCAGGGGGCGCGCGACAGCCCCAGCATTTT. It translates to CASSSGGARQPQHF.

The genes are TRBV3-1 (or the pseudogene TRBV3-2) and TRBJ1-2; unclear D gene. Trimming shortened V by 0 bases and J by 4 bases, and 6 bases separated the two germline ends. This CDR3 comprises 13 residues. CDR1 and CDR2 (germline): LGHDT, YNNKEL (reference sequence). CDR3: CASSQEPGYGYTF. The CDR3 nucleotides read TGTGCCAGCAGCCAAGAGCCGGGCTATGGCTACACCTTC.

This chain connects TRBV30 to TRBJ1-2; D uncertain. The germline gives CDR1 GTSNPN, CDR2 SVGIG (reference sequence). The CDR3 sequence is 13 residues long. V was trimmed by 4 bases and J by 0 bases, leaving 9 bases between them. The CDR3 here is CAWTGRANYGYTF. Written as DNA, the CDR3 is TGTGCCTGGACAGGTCGAGCTAACTATGGCTACACCTTC.

In this sample, this clone turned up a few times. The chain is built from TRBV2 and TRBJ1-2; D call uncertain. V was pared by 0 bases and J by 7 bases, with 18 bases between. Germline V gives CDR1 SNHLY, CDR2 FYNNEI. There are 16 residues in the CDR3. DNA of the CDR3: TGTGCCAGCAGTGAAGCGTCTCGACCCGATTCGGGTGGCTACACCTTC. Residues: CASSEASRPDSGGYTF.

V usage is TRBV27 and J usage is TRBJ2-3, with 13 bases identical to TRBD2. The germline CDR1 and CDR2 sequences are MNHEY and SMNVEV (reference sequence). J was trimmed by 1 base and V by 4 bases; bases with no gene match: 5. This CDR3 contains 17 residues. The CDR3 region has the DNA TGTGCCAGCAGTTCGGGGACTAGCGGGATAGGCACAGATACGCAGTATTTT. Translated, it gives CASSSGTSGIGTDTQYF.

There are a few counts of this clone. V and J are TRBV7-9 and TRBJ1-2; a possible D gene is TRBD1 (6 bases). Trimming pared 3 bases from V and 3 bases from J, leaving 8 bases between. The CDR3 contains 13 residues. CDR1 is SEHNR, CDR2 FQNEAQ, per germline (reference sequence). The CDR3: CASSFGTHYGYTF. DNA for the CDR3: TGTGCCAGCAGCTTCGGGACACACTATGGCTACACCTTC.

The J gene is TRBJ1-4, the V gene TRBV5-4; 8 bases fit TRBD1. V dropped 4 bases and J dropped 1; count of bases not matched to a gene: 9. The CDR3 contains 17 residues. CDR1 SGHNT and CDR2 YYREEE come from the germline V gene (reference sequence). The CDR3 loop is CASSTKGQGLTNEKLFF. CDR3 in DNA: TGTGCCAGCAGCACAAAAGGACAGGGCCTAACTAATGAAAAACTGTTTTTT.

The chain has TRBV18 and TRBJ2-1; 10 bases are a match to TRBD2. This CDR3 contains 16 residues. Trimming removed 0 bases from V and 6 bases from J; junction bases left unmatched: 5. Germline V CDR1 and CDR2: KGHSH, LQKENI. The CDR3 region is CASSPPSLAGVNEQFF. CDR3 coding DNA: TGTGCCAGCTCACCACCGAGTCTAGCGGGAGTCAATGAGCAGTTCTTC.

In this sample, this clone turned up a few times. The chain is built from TRBV6-5 and TRBJ1-4; D unclear. This CDR3 is 14 amino acids long. Trimming pared 5 bases from V and 1 base from J, leaving 8 bases between. The germline gives CDR1 MNHEY, CDR2 SVGAGI. CDR3 sequence: CASSRQVTNEKLFF. The CDR3 bases are TGTGCCAGCAGTCGACAAGTAACTAATGAAAAACTGTTTTTT.

The J gene is TRBJ2-1, the V gene TRBV29-1; 7 nucleotides match TRBD1. This CDR3 contains 14 residues. Germline CDR1 reads SQVTM; CDR2 reads ANQGSEA. J gave up 0 bases and V 7 bases, and 6 bases lay outside the gene matches. CDR3 bases: TGCAGCGACGTGACAGGGAGCTCCTACAATGAGCAGTTCTTC. It codes for CSDVTGSSYNEQFF.